The 9 T cell receptor beta chains listed next were all sequenced from one sample in a study of cytomegalovirus exposure and HLA in healthy donors. A multiplex PCR was run with 60 Vbeta primers and 13 Jbeta primers. The repertoire was sequenced with immunoSEQ multiplex PCR; TCRdb's copy has only in-frame clones and lacks some. The top ten hold about 2% of the sample, which has under 200,000 clones, around 80% seen once. The sequenced sample was PBMCs. The receptors stem from a human donor in good health.

This rearrangement joins TRBV10-3 to TRBJ1-2; D may be TRBD1 (6 bases). Trimming removed 3 bases from V and 4 bases from J, with 15 bases in between. Germline lookup yields CDR1 ENHRY and CDR2 SYGVKD. The CDR3 runs to 15 residues. As DNA, the CDR3 is TGTGCCATCAGTGAACCCGGACAGATCAGCTATGGCTACACCTTC. Translating it yields CAISEPGQISYGYTF.

The chain joins TRBV9 to TRBJ1-1, with D tentatively TRBD1 (5 bases). CDR1 is SGDLS, CDR2 YYNGEE, per germline. Trimming removed 4 bases at V and 1 base at J, with 14 bases between. The CDR3 consists of 15 residues. CDR3 amino acids: CASSLGGGGNTEAFF. As DNA, the CDR3 is TGTGCCAGCAGCCTCGGCGGGGGGGGGAACACTGAAGCTTTCTTT. Based on the CDR3 plus reference TRBV9 and TRBJ1-1, the full variable domain is DSGVTQTPKHLITATGQRVTLRCSPRSGDLSVYWYQQSLDQGLQFLIQYYNGEERAKGNILERFSAQQFPDLHSELNLSSLELGDSALYFCASSLGGGGNTEAFFGQGTRLTVV.

The J gene is TRBJ1-1, the V gene TRBV6-6; TRBD1 matches 7 bases. This CDR3 spans 14 amino acids. Germline V gene sequence: CDR1 MNHNY, CDR2 SVGAGI (reference sequence). The V gene end was trimmed by 1 base and the J gene end by 7 bases; junction bases not matched to a gene: 6. The CDR3 sequence: CASSYYRTGLEAFF. CDR3 in DNA: TGTGCCAGCAGTTACTACCGGACAGGCCTTGAAGCTTTCTTT.

The CDR3 loop is CASSRGTGGYNEQFF. The CDR3 DNA reads TGTGCCAGTAGTAGGGGGACAGGGGGCTACAATGAGCAGTTCTTC. This chain uses TRBV19 with TRBJ2-1; TRBD1 aligns across 11 bases. The V gene's germline CDR1 is LNHDA and CDR2 SQIVND (reference sequence). The trim removed 4 bases at V and 3 bases at J, leaving 2 bases unmatched. The CDR3 length is 15 residues.

This chain uses TRBV11-1 with TRBJ1-1; D might be TRBD1 (5 bases). CDR3 size: 13 residues. The V and J ends lost 4 bases and 8 bases respectively, with 14 bases between them. Per the germline V gene, CDR1 is SGHAT and CDR2 is FQDESV (reference sequence). Written as DNA, the CDR3 is TGTGCCAGCAGCTCAACAGGTCGGGGGGAAGCTTTCTTT. This encodes CASSSTGRGEAFF.

This clone was counted between two and nine times. The chain joins TRBV5-8 to TRBJ1-2, with 7 bases matching TRBD1. This CDR3 contains 14 residues. The trim removed 7 bases at V and 4 bases at J, leaving 10 bases unmatched. Germline V gene data show CDR1 as SGHTS and CDR2 as YDEGEE. CDR3 sequence: CASSDSDRFYGYTF. The CDR3 DNA follows: TGTGCCAGCTCAGACTCGGACAGGTTCTATGGCTACACCTTC. Using reference TRBV5-8 and TRBJ1-2 for the parts outside the CDR3, the full variable domain is EAGVTQSPTHLIKTRGQQATLRCSPISGHTSVYWYQQALGLGLQFLLWYDEGEERNRGNFPPRFSGRQFPNYSSELNVNALELEDSALYLCASSDSDRFYGYTFGSGTRLTVV.

The rearrangement uses TRBV7-9 and TRBJ1-5; a possible D gene is TRBD1 (5 bases). The CDR3 consists of 16 residues. Germline V CDR1 and CDR2: SEHNR, FQNEAQ (reference sequence). V gave up 3 bases and J gave up 4 bases, with 16 bases separating them. In DNA form, the CDR3 reads TGTGCCAGCAGCTTCGGTGGGGCCAGAACTAATCAGCCCCAGCATTTT. This gives the protein CASSFGGARTNQPQHF.

This chain uses TRBV10-3 with TRBJ2-6, with 10 bases lining up with TRBD1. The CDR3 totals 17 residues. In germline, CDR1 is ENHRY, CDR2 SYGVKD. The J segment lost 4 bases and the V segment lost 6 bases, leaving 9 bases of the junction unmatched. In DNA, the CDR3 is TGTGCCATCAGAGGGGGACAGGGGAATTCAGGGGCCAACGTCCTGACTTTC. Its protein is CAIRGGQGNSGANVLTF.

This clone has just one count. This sequence joins TRBV5-4 and TRBJ2-5; 11 bases fit TRBD2. CDR3 length: 17 amino acids. Germline lookup yields CDR1 SGHNT and CDR2 YYREEE (reference sequence). J lost 5 bases, V lost 0 bases, and 9 bases had no gene match. The chain's CDR3 is CASSLGGSGGVVETQYF. CDR3 nucleotides: TGTGCCAGCAGCTTGGGGGGTAGCGGGGGGGTGGTTGAGACCCAGTACTTC.